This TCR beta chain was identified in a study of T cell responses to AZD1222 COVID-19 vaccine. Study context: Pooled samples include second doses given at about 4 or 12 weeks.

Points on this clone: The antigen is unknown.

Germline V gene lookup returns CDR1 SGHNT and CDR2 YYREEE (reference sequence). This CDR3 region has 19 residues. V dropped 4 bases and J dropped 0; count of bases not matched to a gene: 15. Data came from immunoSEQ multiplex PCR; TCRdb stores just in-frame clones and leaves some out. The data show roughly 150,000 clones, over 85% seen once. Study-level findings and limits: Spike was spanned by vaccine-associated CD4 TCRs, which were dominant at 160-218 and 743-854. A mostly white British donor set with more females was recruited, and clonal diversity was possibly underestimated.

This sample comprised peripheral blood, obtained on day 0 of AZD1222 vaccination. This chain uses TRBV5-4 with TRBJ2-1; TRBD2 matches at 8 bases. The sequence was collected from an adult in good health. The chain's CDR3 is CASSPWLAGFLSSYNEQFF. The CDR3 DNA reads TGTGCCAGCAGCCCCTGGCTAGCGGGTTTCCTCAGCTCCTACAATGAGCAGTTCTTC.